This passage covers 16 T cell receptor beta chains from one sample sequenced in a study of shared clonotypes between healthy human individuals. Method: immunoSEQ multiplex PCR; TCRdb's copy keeps in-frame clones and lacks some. This repertoire shows around 750,000 clones, roughly 70% found once; its top ten account for under 2%. Sequencing input: memory CD4+ T cells sorted from blood. The subset: CD45RA-negative fraction. These receptor sequences come from a woman in her 30s in good health.

This clone was counted a few times. V usage is TRBV4-1 and J usage is TRBJ2-1, with 8 bases lining up with TRBD1. With 2 bases clipped from V and 6 bases from J, the junction kept 9 bases outside the gene matches. This CDR3 contains 16 residues. Germline loops: CDR1 MGHRA, CDR2 YSYEKL. CDR3 nucleotides: TGCGCCAGCAGCCAAAGGGCGGACAGGGCCGGCAATGAGCAGTTCTTC. It yields the protein CASSQRADRAGNEQFF.

This clone was observed a few times. The genes are TRBV5-1 and TRBJ1-4; no firm D call. CDR3 length: 14 amino acids. Germline lookup yields CDR1 SGHRS and CDR2 YFSETQ. The V gene lost 3 bases and the J gene lost 2 bases, with 8 bases spanning the gap. CDR3 in amino acids: CASSWRNTNEKLFF. Written as DNA, the CDR3 is TGCGCCAGCAGCTGGAGAAACACTAATGAAAAACTGTTTTTT.

The rearrangement links TRBV11-2 to TRBJ2-7; D is undetermined. Germline CDR1 is SGHAT and CDR2 is FQNNGV. This CDR3 is 13 amino acids long. V gave up 4 bases and J gave up 3 bases, with 10 bases separating them. The CDR3 region has the DNA TGTGCCAGCAGCTCCCGGAAGAGCTACGAGCAGTACTTC. This translates into CASSSRKSYEQYF.

The chain couples TRBV5-4 to TRBJ2-7, with D possibly being TRBD1 (6 bases). The CDR3 is 17 amino acids. V lost 1 base to trimming and J lost 4 bases, with 21 bases between them. Looked up from germline, CDR1 is SGHNT and CDR2 is YYREEE (reference sequence). In DNA, the CDR3 is TGTGCCAGCAGCTTGAAGTGGTTGGGGACACCATCTTACGAGCAGTACTTC. Amino acid sequence: CASSLKWLGTPSYEQYF. The full variable domain, its missing parts supplied by reference TRBV5-4 and TRBJ2-7, is ETGVTQSPTHLIKTRGQQVTLRCSSQSGHNTVSWYQQALGQGPQFIFQYYREEENGRGNFPPRFSGLQFPNYSSELNVNALELDDSALYLCASSLKWLGTPSYEQYFGPGTRLTVT.

The rearrangement joins TRBV11-3 to TRBJ2-3; D gene ambiguous. The CDR3 covers 13 residues. Germline CDR1 SGHNT, CDR2 YENEEA. V was shortened by 1 base and J by 5 bases, with 7 bases between the two germline ends. The CDR3 bases are TGTGCCAGCAGCTTAGGGTGGGGAGATACGCAGTATTTT. It encodes CASSLGWGDTQYF.

The chain employs TRBV5-1 and TRBJ2-3; D is undetermined. This CDR3 comprises 13 residues. V lost 3 bases, J lost 0 bases, and 5 bases lay in between. The germline CDR1 and CDR2 sequences are SGHRS and YFSETQ. The CDR3 reads CASSWSSTDTQYF. CDR3 sequence (DNA): TGCGCCAGCAGCTGGAGTAGCACAGATACGCAGTATTTT.

Turning to this clone: One end of the junction is discordant with germline, which a read error may explain. The CDR3 DNA is TGTGCCAGCAGCGAAGGGATCAATCAGCCCCAGCATTTT. As protein: CASSEGINQPQHF. V gene TRBV6-1 combines with J gene TRBJ1-5; D not resolved. The length of the CDR3 is 13 residues. Germline CDR1 is MNHNS and CDR2 is SASEGT.

The rearrangement uses TRBV27 and TRBJ1-2; D uncertain. Germline values: CDR1 MNHEY, CDR2 SMNVEV (reference sequence). There are 14 residues in the CDR3. With 5 bases removed from V and 2 bases from J, the gap between germline ends came to 12 bases. CDR3 DNA: TGTGCCAGCAGTCCCTCCGGGTCCAACTATGGCTACACCTTC. Translation: CASSPSGSNYGYTF.

The chain carries TRBV9 and TRBJ1-2; 7 nucleotides agree with TRBD1. CDR1 SGDLS and CDR2 YYNGEE come from the germline V gene. Germline trimming cut 3 bases from V and 7 bases from J; bases unmatched to any gene: 3. The CDR3 runs 12 residues. CDR3: CASSEQGVGYTF. The CDR3 DNA is TGTGCCAGCAGCGAGCAGGGGGTTGGCTACACCTTC.

V gene TRBV6-6 combines with J gene TRBJ2-7; D ambiguous. The CDR3 is 14 residues long. V gave up 2 bases and J gave up 4 bases, with 12 bases separating them. Per the germline V gene, CDR1 is MNHNY and CDR2 is SVGAGI (reference sequence). The CDR3 spells CASSYAGYKYEQYF. Here the CDR3 DNA reads TGTGCCAGCAGTTACGCAGGCTACAAGTACGAGCAGTACTTC.

This clone has only a few counts. The chain carries TRBV6-9 and TRBJ2-3, with TRBD2 matching 16 bases. CDR1 is MNHGY, CDR2 SVAAGI, per germline. V gave up 0 bases and J gave up 0 bases; unmatched junction bases: 6. This CDR3 contains 20 residues. For the CDR3, the DNA is TGTGCCAGCAGTTATTCTTTGGGACTAGCGGGAGGGCCTAGCACAGATACGCAGTATTTT. It is translated as CASSYSLGLAGGPSTDTQYF.

The rearrangement links TRBV4-1 to TRBJ1-4, with a weak D call TRBD1 (6 bases). CDR1 and CDR2 (germline): MGHRA, YSYEKL. The V gene lost 4 bases and the J gene lost 6 bases, with 15 bases spanning the gap. This CDR3 spans 15 amino acids. The CDR3 region has the DNA TGCGCCAGCAGCCGCTACCCCGGGACATATGAAAAACTGTTTTTT. It is translated as CASSRYPGTYEKLFF.

The rearrangement joins TRBV5-1 to TRBJ1-2; no definite D call. The CDR3 spans 14 residues. From germline, CDR1 is SGHRS and CDR2 YFSETQ. The germline V and J ends were trimmed by 1 base and 1 base, with 8 bases remaining between them. The CDR3 bases are TGCGCCAGCAGCTTGAAACAGAGTAACTATGGCTACACCTTC. It codes for CASSLKQSNYGYTF.

The gene calls are TRBV15 and TRBJ2-1, with 9 positions matching TRBD2. Germline loops: CDR1 LNHNV, CDR2 YYDKDF (reference sequence). The CDR3 has 15 amino acids. Losses at the gene ends were 3 bases for V and 9 bases for J; bases not matched to a gene: 9. The CDR3 protein is CATSRGTSYKVEQFF. Written as DNA, the CDR3 is TGTGCCACCAGCAGGGGGACTAGCTATAAGGTTGAGCAGTTCTTC.

V and J are TRBV29-1 and TRBJ2-7; no definite D call. The germline V gene has CDR1 SQVTM and CDR2 ANQGSEA. Trimming removed 5 bases at V and 3 bases at J, with 8 bases between. There are 11 residues in the CDR3. The DNA of the CDR3 is TGCAGCGTTTTACTCAACTACGAGCAGTACTTC. It yields the protein CSVLLNYEQYF.

The chain uses TRBV2 and TRBJ2-3; D possibly corresponds to TRBD2 (5 bases). In germline, CDR1 is SNHLY, CDR2 FYNNEI. The V and J ends lost 0 bases and 2 bases respectively, with 12 bases between them. The CDR3 length is 16 residues. The CDR3 region has the DNA TGTGCCAGCAGTGAAGCGATAAGAGCGGACACAGATACGCAGTATTTT. It yields the protein CASSEAIRADTDTQYF.